This TCR beta chain is drawn from a study of T-cell memory formation after mild COVID-19. Germline V CDR1 and CDR2: PRHDT, FYEKMQ (reference sequence). The CDR3 is 17 amino acids. V trimming: 1 base; J trimming: 2 bases; junction bases outside the gene matches: 11. Turning to this clonotype: The antigen remains unidentified.

Each CDR3 protein gets one entry after TCRdb re-called the 5' RACE reads with MiXCR. Of 350,000 to 500,000 distinct CDR3 sequences listed, roughly a quarter were seen once; the top ten hold around 14%. General study points: A second wave expanding day 15 to 37 was CD4+-biased; contracting clones were balanced.

This chain joins TRBV13 and TRBJ2-7; 7 bases are a match to TRBD2. Sequencing was carried out using PBMCs or a T cell subset sorted from them (not recorded which). This receptor was obtained from an adult woman who had mild COVID-19 (a few samples of this study predate the infection). Cell type and time point are not known. This CDR3 reads CASSLEGFSGSAYEQYF. The CDR3 coding sequence is TGTGCCAGCAGCTTAGAGGGCTTTAGCGGGTCCGCCTACGAGCAGTACTTC. Together with reference TRBV13 and TRBJ2-7, the CDR3 gives the full variable domain: AAGVIQSPRHLIKEKRETATLKCYPIPRHDTVYWYQQGPGQDPQFLISFYEKMQSDKGSIPDRFSAQQFSDYHSELNMSSLELGDSALYFCASSLEGFSGSAYEQYFGPGTRLTVT.